This T cell receptor (beta chain) was captured by sequencing in a study of T cell responses to AZD1222 COVID-19 vaccine. Produced via immunoSEQ multiplex PCR; TCRdb's table is partial and in-frame only. The table has approximately 110,000 clones, 90% to 95% seen once. This clone was counted only a few times. Looked up from germline, CDR1 is MRHNA and CDR2 is SNTAGT. The V end was cut by 3 bases, the J end by 1 base, with 9 bases between. This CDR3 is built from 15 residues. This chain joins TRBV6-4 and TRBJ2-2; possible D gene TRBD2, 5 bases. This receptor was identified in an adult in good health. Here the sequenced sample was peripheral blood, taken on day 0 of AZD1222 vaccination. The CDR3 loop is CASSDTRLNTGELFF. For the CDR3, the DNA is TGTGCCAGCAGTGATACTAGATTGAACACCGGGGAGCTGTTTTTT.